This T cell receptor (beta chain) comes out of a study of T cells in Graves' hyperthyroidism and ophthalmopathy. The TCR beta CDR3 regions underwent amplification using RNA transcripts as the source. During a first-round RT-PCR of the TCR CDR3, the HTBI primer set was used. TCRdb used MiXCR to reprocess the multiplex PCR reads, holding one entry per CDR3 protein. This sample has some 300,000 distinct CDR3 sequences, with around 20% found just once. Study-level findings and limits: Most clonotypes expanded in thyroid above 0.001 were likewise present in blood. A 13 V-J model separated ophthalmopathy from stable hyperthyroidism. Ophthalmopathy, which appeared later, was predicted by the model a median approximately 6.7 months before onset.

A patient was excluded if there was uncontrolled infection, other autoimmune disease, pregnancy or lactation. This clonotype was counted only a few times. Its matching antigen is unknown. Germline V gene lookup returns CDR1 MNHEY and CDR2 SVGEGT. CDR3 size: 14 residues. The V and J ends lost 7 bases and 6 bases respectively, with 18 bases between them. This sequence originates from a middle-aged man with Graves' ophthalmopathy. The sample taken for sequencing was blood. This chain links TRBV6-2 or TRBV6-3 with TRBJ1-2; the D is unclear. The CDR3 region is CASTPPKISDGYTF. CDR3 bases: TGTGCCAGCACCCCCCCAAAGATAAGTGATGGCTACACCTTC.